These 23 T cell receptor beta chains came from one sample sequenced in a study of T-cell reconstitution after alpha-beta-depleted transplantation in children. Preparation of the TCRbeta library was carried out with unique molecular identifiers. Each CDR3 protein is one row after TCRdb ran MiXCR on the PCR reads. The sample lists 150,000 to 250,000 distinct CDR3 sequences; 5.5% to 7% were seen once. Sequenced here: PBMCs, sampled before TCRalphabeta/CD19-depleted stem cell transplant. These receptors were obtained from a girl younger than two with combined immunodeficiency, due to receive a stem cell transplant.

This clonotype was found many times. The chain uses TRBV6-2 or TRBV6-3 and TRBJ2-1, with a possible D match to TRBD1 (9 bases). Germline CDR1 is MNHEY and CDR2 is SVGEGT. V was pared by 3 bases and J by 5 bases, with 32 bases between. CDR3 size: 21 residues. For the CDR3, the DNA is TGTGCCAGCAGTTATCCACGACAGGGGGGAAGGGGTAGCGGGATGAACAATGAGCAGTTCTTC. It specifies CASSYPRQGGRGSGMNNEQFF.

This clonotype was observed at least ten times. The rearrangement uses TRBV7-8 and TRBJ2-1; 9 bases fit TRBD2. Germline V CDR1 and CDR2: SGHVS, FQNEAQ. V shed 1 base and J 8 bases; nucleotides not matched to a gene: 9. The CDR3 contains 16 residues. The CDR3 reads CASSLVVAGGPHEQFF. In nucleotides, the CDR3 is TGTGCCAGCAGCTTAGTTGTGGCGGGAGGGCCCCATGAGCAGTTCTTC.

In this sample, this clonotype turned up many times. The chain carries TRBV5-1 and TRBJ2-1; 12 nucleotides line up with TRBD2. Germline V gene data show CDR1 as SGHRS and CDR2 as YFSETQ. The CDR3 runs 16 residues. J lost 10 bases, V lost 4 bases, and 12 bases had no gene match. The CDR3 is CASSTRLAGAWGEQFF. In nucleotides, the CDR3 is TGCGCCAGCAGCACGAGACTAGCGGGGGCCTGGGGAGAGCAGTTCTTC. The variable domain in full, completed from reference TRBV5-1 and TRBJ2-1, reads KAGVTQTPRYLIKTRGQQVTLSCSPISGHRSVSWYQQTPGQGLQFLFEYFSETQRNKGNFPGRFSGRQFSNSRSEMNVSTLELGDSALYLCASSTRLAGAWGEQFFGPGTRLTVL.

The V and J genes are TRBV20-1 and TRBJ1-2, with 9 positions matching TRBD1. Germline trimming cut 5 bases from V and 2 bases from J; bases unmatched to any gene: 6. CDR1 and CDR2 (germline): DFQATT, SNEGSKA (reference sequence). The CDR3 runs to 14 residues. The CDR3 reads CSAAQGAVNYGYTF. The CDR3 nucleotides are TGCAGTGCTGCACAGGGGGCGGTCAACTATGGCTACACCTTC.

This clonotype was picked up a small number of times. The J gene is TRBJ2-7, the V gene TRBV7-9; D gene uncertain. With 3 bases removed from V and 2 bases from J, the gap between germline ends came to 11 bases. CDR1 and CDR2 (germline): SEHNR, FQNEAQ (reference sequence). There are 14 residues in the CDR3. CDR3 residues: CASSFSSQTYEQYF. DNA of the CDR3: TGTGCCAGCAGCTTCTCGTCGCAGACCTACGAGCAGTACTTC.

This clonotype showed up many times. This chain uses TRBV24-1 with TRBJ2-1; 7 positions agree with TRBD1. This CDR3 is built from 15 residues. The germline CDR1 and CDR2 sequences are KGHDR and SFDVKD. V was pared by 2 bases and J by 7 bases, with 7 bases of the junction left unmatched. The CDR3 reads CATSDSTGVGNEQFF. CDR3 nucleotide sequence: TGTGCCACCAGTGATTCAACAGGGGTGGGGAATGAGCAGTTCTTC.

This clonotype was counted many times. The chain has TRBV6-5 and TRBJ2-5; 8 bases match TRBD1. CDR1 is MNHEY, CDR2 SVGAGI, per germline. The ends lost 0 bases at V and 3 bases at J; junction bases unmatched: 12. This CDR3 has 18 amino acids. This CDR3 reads CASSYSFFPGQGEETQYF. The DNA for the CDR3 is TGTGCCAGCAGTTACTCCTTCTTTCCTGGACAGGGTGAAGAGACCCAGTACTTC.

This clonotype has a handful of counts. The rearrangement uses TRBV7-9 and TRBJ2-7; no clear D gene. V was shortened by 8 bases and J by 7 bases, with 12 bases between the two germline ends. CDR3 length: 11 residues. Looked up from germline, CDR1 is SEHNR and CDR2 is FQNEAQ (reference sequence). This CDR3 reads CASVGNLEQYF. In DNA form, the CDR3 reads TGTGCCAGCGTTGGGAACTTAGAGCAGTACTTC.

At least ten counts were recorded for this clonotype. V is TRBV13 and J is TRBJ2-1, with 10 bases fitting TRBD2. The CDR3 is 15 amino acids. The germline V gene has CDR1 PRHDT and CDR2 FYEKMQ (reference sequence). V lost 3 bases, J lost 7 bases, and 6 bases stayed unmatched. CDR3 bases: TGTGCCAGCAGCTTTCGCCTAGCGGGAGCTAATGAGCAGTTCTTC. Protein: CASSFRLAGANEQFF. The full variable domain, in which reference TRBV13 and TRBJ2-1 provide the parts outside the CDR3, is AAGVIQSPRHLIKEKRETATLKCYPIPRHDTVYWYQQGPGQDPQFLISFYEKMQSDKGSIPDRFSAQQFSDYHSELNMSSLELGDSALYFCASSFRLAGANEQFFGPGTRLTVL.

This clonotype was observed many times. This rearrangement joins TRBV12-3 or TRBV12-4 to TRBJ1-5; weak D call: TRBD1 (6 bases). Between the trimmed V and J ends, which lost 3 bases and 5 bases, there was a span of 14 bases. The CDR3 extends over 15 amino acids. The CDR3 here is CASSLNRAGYQPQHF. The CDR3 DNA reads TGTGCCAGCAGTTTGAACAGGGCCGGATATCAGCCCCAGCATTTT.

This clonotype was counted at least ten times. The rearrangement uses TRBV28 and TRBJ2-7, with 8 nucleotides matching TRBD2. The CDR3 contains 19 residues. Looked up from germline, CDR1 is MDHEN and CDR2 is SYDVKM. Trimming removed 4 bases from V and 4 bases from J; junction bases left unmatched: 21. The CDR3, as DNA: TGTGCCAGCAGTTCACGCGGTCACTTTTTTAGCGGGACACGTTACGAGCAGTACTTC. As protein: CASSSRGHFFSGTRYEQYF.

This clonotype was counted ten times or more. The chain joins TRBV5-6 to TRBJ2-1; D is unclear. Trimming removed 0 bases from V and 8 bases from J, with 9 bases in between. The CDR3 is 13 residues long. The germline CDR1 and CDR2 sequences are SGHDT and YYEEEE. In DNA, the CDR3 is TGTGCCAGCAGCTTGGTGGTAGACCATGAGCAGTTCTTC. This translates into CASSLVVDHEQFF.

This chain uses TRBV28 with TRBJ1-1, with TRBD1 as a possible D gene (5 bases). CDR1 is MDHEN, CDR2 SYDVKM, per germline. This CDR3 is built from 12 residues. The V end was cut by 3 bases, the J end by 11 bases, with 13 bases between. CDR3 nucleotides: TGTGCCAGCAGTTTTCGGGGGACCGAGGCTTTCTTT. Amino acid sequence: CASSFRGTEAFF.

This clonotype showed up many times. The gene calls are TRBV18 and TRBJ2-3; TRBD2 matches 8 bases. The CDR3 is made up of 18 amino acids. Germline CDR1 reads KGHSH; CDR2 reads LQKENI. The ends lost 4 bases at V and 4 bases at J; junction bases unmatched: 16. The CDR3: CASSLNTGGPLAPDTQYF. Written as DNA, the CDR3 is TGTGCCAGCTCACTTAACACGGGGGGGCCCCTTGCTCCAGATACGCAGTATTTT.

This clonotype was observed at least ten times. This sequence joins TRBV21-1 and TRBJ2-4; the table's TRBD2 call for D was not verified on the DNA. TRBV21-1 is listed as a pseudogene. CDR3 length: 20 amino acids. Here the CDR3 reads CASSKEPRTAGGLAKNIQYF. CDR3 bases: TGTGCCAGCAGCAAAGAGCCTAGGACGGCCGGGGGGCTAGCCAAAAACATTCAGTACTTC.

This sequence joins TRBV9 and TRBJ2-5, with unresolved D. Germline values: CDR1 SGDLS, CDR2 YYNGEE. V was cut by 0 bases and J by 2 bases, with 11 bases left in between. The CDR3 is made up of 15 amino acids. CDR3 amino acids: CASSVGGVTQETQYF. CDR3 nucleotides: TGTGCCAGCAGCGTAGGAGGAGTGACTCAAGAGACCCAGTACTTC.

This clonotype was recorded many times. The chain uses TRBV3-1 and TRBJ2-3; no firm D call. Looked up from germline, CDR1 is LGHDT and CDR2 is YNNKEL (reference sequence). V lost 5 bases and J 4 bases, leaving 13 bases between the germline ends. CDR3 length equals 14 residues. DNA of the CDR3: TGTGCCAGCAGCTATGCGGCACGCCCAGATACGCAGTATTTT. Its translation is CASSYAARPDTQYF.

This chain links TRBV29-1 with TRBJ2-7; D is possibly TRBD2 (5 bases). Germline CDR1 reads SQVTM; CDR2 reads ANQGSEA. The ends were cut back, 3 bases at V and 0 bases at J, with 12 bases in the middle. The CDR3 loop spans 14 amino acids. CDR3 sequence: CSVESSGSSYEQYF. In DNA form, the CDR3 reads TGCAGCGTTGAGTCCAGCGGAAGCTCCTACGAGCAGTACTTC.

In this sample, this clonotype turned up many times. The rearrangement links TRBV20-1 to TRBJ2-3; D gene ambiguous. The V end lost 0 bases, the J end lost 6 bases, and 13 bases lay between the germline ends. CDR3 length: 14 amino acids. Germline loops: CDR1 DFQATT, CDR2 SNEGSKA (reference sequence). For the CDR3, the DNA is TGCAGTGCTAGAGACCAGCCGTCAGTCGATACGCAGTATTTT. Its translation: CSARDQPSVDTQYF.

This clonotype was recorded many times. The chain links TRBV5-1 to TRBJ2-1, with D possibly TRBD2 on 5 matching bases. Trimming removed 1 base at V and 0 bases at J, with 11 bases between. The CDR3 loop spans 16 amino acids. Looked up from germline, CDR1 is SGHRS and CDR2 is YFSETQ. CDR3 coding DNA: TGCGCCAGCAGCTTGCCCGGGGTGAGCTCCTACAATGAGCAGTTCTTC. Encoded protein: CASSLPGVSSYNEQFF.

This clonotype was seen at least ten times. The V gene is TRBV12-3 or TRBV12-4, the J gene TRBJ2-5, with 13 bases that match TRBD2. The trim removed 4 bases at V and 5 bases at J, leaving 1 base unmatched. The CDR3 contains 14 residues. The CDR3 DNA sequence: TGTGCCAGCAGTTCGACTAGCGGGGGGGAGACCCAGTACTTC. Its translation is CASSSTSGGETQYF.

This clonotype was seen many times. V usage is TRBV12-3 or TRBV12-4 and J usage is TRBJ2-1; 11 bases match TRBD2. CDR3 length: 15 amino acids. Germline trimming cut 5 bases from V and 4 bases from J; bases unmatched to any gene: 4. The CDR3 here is CASSLTSGGYNEQFF. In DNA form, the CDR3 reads TGTGCCAGCAGTCTAACTAGCGGGGGATACAATGAGCAGTTCTTC.

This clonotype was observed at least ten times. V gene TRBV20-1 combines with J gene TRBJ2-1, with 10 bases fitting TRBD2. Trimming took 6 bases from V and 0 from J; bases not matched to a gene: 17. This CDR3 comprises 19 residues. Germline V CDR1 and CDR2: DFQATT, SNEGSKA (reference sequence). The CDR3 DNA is TGCAGTGCCCGAGGGGGAGCGGGAGGGATAATGAGCTCCTACAATGAGCAGTTCTTC. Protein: CSARGGAGGIMSSYNEQFF.